This TCR beta chain was documented in a study of Graves' ophthalmopathy and Graves' hyperthyroidism. Whole-study results and caveats: Blood was where most expanded thyroid clonotypes above 0.001 frequency also turned up.

Scientists amplified the TCR beta CDR3 regions from RNA transcripts. Second-round multiplex PCR followed a first-round RT-PCR using HTBI primers. TCRdb passed the multiplex PCR reads through MiXCR, listing each CDR3 protein once. The sample consists of hundreds of thousands of distinct CDR3 sequences, approximately 39% of them appearing once. Moderately to severely active ophthalmopathy under 3 months, CAS at least 3, NOSPECS at least 4. Patients were excluded if they had other autoimmune diseases or uncontrolled infections, and likewise if pregnancy or lactation applied. Fresh peripheral blood, roughly 10 ml, was the PBMC source. This clonotype was detected ten times or more. What it binds is unknown. Sequencing used peripheral blood. The receptor was derived from an adult man with Graves' ophthalmopathy.

CDR3 loop: CASSLELGPYEQYF. The CDR3 DNA reads as TGTGCCAGCAGCTTAGAGCTAGGCCCCTACGAGCAGTACTTC. The V gene is TRBV7-9, the J gene TRBJ2-7; D is uncertain. The CDR3 loop spans 14 amino acids. The germline V gene has CDR1 SEHNR and CDR2 FQNEAQ (reference sequence). V lost 1 base and J lost 2, with 9 bases in between.